This section outlines one TCR beta chain sequence together with its context. No antigen is known for it. This sample is part of a study of cytomegalovirus exposure and HLA in healthy donors. Study summary: Sequencing of some 190 million T cells in an earlier analysis found roughly 120 million unique TCR beta sequences. Study-wide findings and caveats: A later analysis linked around 17,000 TCR beta sequences to HLA alleles at 0.05 false discovery rate. Through in vitro validation, a few CMV-associated chains were shown to be specific for CMV antigens.

PCR employed 60 Vbeta and 13 Jbeta primers. Using immunoSEQ multiplex PCR, the repertoire was profiled, and TCRdb retains in-frame clones only, with some absent. The data contain 200,000 to 250,000 clones, about 89% of them seen just once; the ten biggest clones take up over 0.95%. CDR1 and CDR2 (germline): SGHTA, FQGNSA. V was pared by 2 bases and J by 9 bases, with 14 bases between. The CDR3 has 14 residues. V gene TRBV7-2 combines with J gene TRBJ2-1, with D tentatively TRBD2 (6 bases). This sequence was found in a woman aged 18 to 35 in good health and CMV-seronegative. Sequencing used PBMCs. The chain's CDR3 is CASSLNWRGGEQFF. Here the CDR3 DNA reads TGTGCCAGCAGCTTAAATTGGAGGGGCGGTGAGCAGTTCTTC.